The source of this T cell receptor beta chain is a study of blood T cell repertoires in COVID-19. For the study at large: Samples taken during acute and convalescent COVID-19 were collected in the United States, Italy and Spain. T cells, B-cell-depleted T cells, or PBMCs supplied cDNA or gDNA.

Trimming removed 1 base at V and 0 bases at J, with 5 bases between. Germline CDR1 reads SGHTA; CDR2 reads FQGNSA. This CDR3 has 14 residues. Original processing methods: The assay estimated nucleated cells by amplifying reference gene primers. Only in-frame clones appear in the TCRdb table, and some are missing; sequencing was by immunoSEQ multiplex PCR. V and J calls and clone size come straight from that table; D and trimming were deduced from the DNA. Seen here are some 140,000 clones, approximately 84% observed once, and the top ten hold about a sixth. V gene TRBV7-2 combines with J gene TRBJ2-3; the D is unclear. The sample consisted of peripheral blood. The receptor comes from a woman older than 75 with acute or convalescent COVID-19. CDR3 sequence: CASSLGRSTDTQYF. The CDR3 region has the DNA TGTGCCAGCAGCTTAGGGAGAAGCACAGATACGCAGTATTTT.